These 8 T cell receptor beta chains were sequenced from one sample in a study of T cells in Graves' hyperthyroidism and ophthalmopathy. Template material for amplifying TCR beta CDR3 regions consisted of RNA transcripts. Researchers ran a first-round RT-PCR on the TCR CDR3 using the HTBI primer set. MiXCR was run by TCRdb on the multiplex PCR reads, yielding one entry per CDR3 protein. The profile covers fewer than 450,000 distinct CDR3 sequences, with 17% appearing a single time and about a third taken by the ten largest. Sequencing input: blood. Receptors were obtained from a woman in her 30s with Graves' hyperthyroidism that later progressed to Graves' ophthalmopathy.

The chain combines TRBV6-1 with TRBJ2-7, with TRBD1 identical over 11 bases. CDR3 length equals 15 residues. Losses at the gene ends were 5 bases for V and 2 bases for J; bases not matched to a gene: 5. The V gene's germline CDR1 is MNHNS and CDR2 SASEGT. The CDR3 region is CASSTGTGGTYEQYF. As DNA, the CDR3 is TGTGCCAGCAGTACCGGGACAGGGGGGACCTACGAGCAGTACTTC.

This chain joins TRBV7-9 and TRBJ1-4; unclear D gene. The CDR3 runs to 14 residues. Germline V gene lookup returns CDR1 SEHNR and CDR2 FQNEAQ (reference sequence). V gave up 4 bases and J gave up 2 bases, with 8 bases separating them. CDR3 protein: CASSSQSTNEKLFF. CDR3 bases: TGTGCCAGCAGCTCTCAAAGTACTAATGAAAAACTGTTTTTT.

This clonotype was detected many times. The genes are TRBV24-1 and TRBJ2-1; TRBD1 aligns across 10 bases. J was trimmed by 4 bases and V by 5 bases; bases with no gene match: 7. Germline loops: CDR1 KGHDR, CDR2 SFDVKD. CDR3 length: 16 amino acids. This CDR3 reads CATSGHDRGRYNEQFF. The CDR3 DNA is TGTGCCACCAGTGGTCATGACAGGGGGCGGTACAATGAGCAGTTCTTC.

This clonotype was counted at least ten times. The genes are TRBV6-2 or TRBV6-3 and TRBJ2-5; 8 nucleotides match TRBD2. This CDR3 comprises 14 residues. Per germline, CDR1 MNHEY and CDR2 SVGEGT. The V gene end was trimmed by 8 bases and the J gene end by 4 bases; junction bases not matched to a gene: 9. The CDR3 bases are TGTGCCAGCTCCACCGGGGGGGCTGTAGAGACCCAGTACTTC. This encodes CASSTGGAVETQYF.

A single count supports this clonotype. The V and J genes are TRBV5-6 and TRBJ2-7; TRBD2 matches 12 bases. CDR1 is SGHDT, CDR2 YYEEEE, per germline. The CDR3 sequence is 15 residues long. The junction had 10 bases not matched to a gene; V was cut back by 5 bases and J by 7 bases. The CDR3 region is CASSRMTSGSTEQYF. The DNA of the CDR3 is TGTGCCAGCAGTCGAATGACTAGCGGGAGCACGGAGCAGTACTTC.

This rearrangement joins TRBV5-1 to TRBJ2-6; 7 bases line up with TRBD1. The CDR3 contains 16 residues. Germline trimming cut 4 bases from V and 4 bases from J; bases unmatched to any gene: 8. Germline CDR1 SGHRS, CDR2 YFSETQ. The CDR3 loop is CASSPPGQLGANVLTF. CDR3 nucleotides: TGCGCCAGCAGCCCACCGGGACAGCTCGGGGCCAACGTCCTGACTTTC.

The sample holds many counts of this clonotype. The chain links TRBV28 to TRBJ1-2, with D possibly being TRBD1 (5 bases). The V end was cut by 9 bases, the J end by 4 bases, with 18 bases between. Germline V CDR1 and CDR2: MDHEN, SYDVKM. CDR3 length equals 14 residues. CDR3 region: CASSGSGTSYGYTF. CDR3 DNA sequence: TGTGCCAGTTCCGGCTCCGGGACCTCCTATGGCTACACCTTC.

This clonotype was seen many times. The gene calls are TRBV11-2 and TRBJ1-3; D gene ambiguous. From germline, CDR1 is SGHAT and CDR2 FQNNGV. The germline V and J ends were trimmed by 5 bases and 0 bases, with 17 bases remaining between them. The CDR3 runs to 17 residues. CDR3 sequence reads: CASSPKRAATSGNTIYF. The CDR3 bases are TGTGCCAGCAGCCCAAAGAGGGCAGCAACCTCTGGAAACACCATATATTTT.